The entry that follows covers one T cell receptor beta chain sequence. This sample was included in a study of blood T cells in healthy people across ages. The authors ran a second PCR of 7 to 11 cycles using a sample-barcoded 5' primer and a J-beta primer mix. Every molecule of cDNA carried a tag from a template-switch adaptor with 12 random nucleotides. MiXCR, applied by TCRdb to the 5' RACE reads, yields one record per CDR3 protein. The sample lists 920,000 or so distinct CDR3 sequences, more than 40% seen once, with 15% to 20% in the top ten. CDR3 length equals 15 residues. With V trimmed by 6 bases and J by 6 bases, 13 bases remained unmatched.

What was sequenced was blood. The clonotype was recovered from a woman aged 55-69 years in good health. J is TRBJ2-7 and V is TRBV12-3 or TRBV12-4; 8 nucleotides align to TRBD1. CDR3 sequence reads: CASSQGAGTFGEQYF. The CDR3 DNA is TGTGCCAGCAGCCAGGGGGCTGGCACATTTGGCGAGCAGTACTTC.